This T cell receptor (beta chain) was sequenced in a study of T-cell reconstitution after alpha-beta-depleted transplantation in children. The CDR3 runs 16 residues. V shed 5 bases and J shed 0 bases, with 16 bases lying between them. Unique molecular identifiers were incorporated into the prepared TCRbeta library. TCRdb independently ran MiXCR on the PCR reads; one entry per CDR3 protein. This table holds around 800,000 distinct CDR3 sequences, around 17% found once. Sequencing was performed on PBMCs, mostly from graft donor cells, taken 360 days after TCRalphabeta/CD19-depleted stem cell transplant. V and J are TRBV12-3 or TRBV12-4 and TRBJ1-2; D possibly corresponds to TRBD1 (6 bases). This sequence originates from a male patient younger than 18 who had a stem cell transplant for acute lymphoblastic leukemia, so the T cells may come from the graft donor. For the CDR3, the DNA is TGTGCCAGCAGTGGACTACCGGGACAACCTAACTATGGCTACACCTTC. It translates to CASSGLPGQPNYGYTF.